This note documents a single T cell receptor beta chain sequence. These data come from a study of technical replicates of blood from a few donors. V dropped 7 bases and J dropped 2 bases, with 13 bases sitting between them. The CDR3 spans 14 residues. Germline-derived CDR1 and CDR2 are MDHEN and SYDVKM. Sequencing was performed with immunoSEQ multiplex PCR; in TCRdb, only in-frame clones are kept and a portion is missing. The sample records about 12,000 clones, under 85% being singletons. The clonotype comes from a human donor in good health. The chain uses TRBV28 and TRBJ2-3; weak D call: TRBD2 (5 bases). Sequencing was done on a sample of PBMCs. The CDR3 is CASTASWDTDTQYF. The CDR3 DNA sequence: TGTGCCAGCACGGCTAGCTGGGACACAGATACGCAGTATTTT.